This T cell receptor beta chain appears in the sequencing data of a study of cytotoxic CD8 clonotypes in ibrutinib-treated CLL. Germline CDR1 is SNHLY and CDR2 is FYNNEI. The V end was cut by 3 bases, the J end by 6 bases, with 12 bases between. The CDR3 has 14 residues. The method was immunoSEQ multiplex PCR; TCRdb's version includes in-frame clones alone and lacks a portion of them. The repertoire holds tens of thousands of clones, with 75% to 90% as singletons. This material consisted of PBMCs, taken after 24 months of ibrutinib treatment. The chain is built from TRBV2 and TRBJ2-1; D not certain. This TCR was sampled from a human donor with chronic lymphocytic leukemia. Written as DNA, the CDR3 is TGTGCCAGCAGTGAGCTACACCCTTCCAATGAGCAGTTCTTC. Translation gives CASSELHPSNEQFF. The whole variable domain, remainder taken from reference TRBV2 and TRBJ2-1, is EPEVTQTPSHQVTQMGQEVILRCVPISNHLYFYWYRQILGQKVEFLVSFYNNEISEKSEIFDDQFSVERPDGSNFTLKIRSTKLEDSAMYFCASSELHPSNEQFFGPGTRLTVL.